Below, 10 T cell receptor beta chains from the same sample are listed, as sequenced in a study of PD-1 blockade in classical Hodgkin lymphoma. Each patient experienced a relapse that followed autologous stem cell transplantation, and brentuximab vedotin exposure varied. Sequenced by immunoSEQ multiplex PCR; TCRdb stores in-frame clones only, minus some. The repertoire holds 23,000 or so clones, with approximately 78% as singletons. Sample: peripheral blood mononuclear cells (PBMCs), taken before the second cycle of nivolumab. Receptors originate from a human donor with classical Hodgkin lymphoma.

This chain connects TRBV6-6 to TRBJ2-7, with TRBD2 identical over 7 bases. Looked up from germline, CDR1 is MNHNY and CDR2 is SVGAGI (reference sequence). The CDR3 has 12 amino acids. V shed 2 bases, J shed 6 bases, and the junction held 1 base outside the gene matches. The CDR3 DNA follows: TGTGCCAGCAGTTACACGGGGGGCGAGCAGTACTTC. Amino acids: CASSYTGGEQYF.

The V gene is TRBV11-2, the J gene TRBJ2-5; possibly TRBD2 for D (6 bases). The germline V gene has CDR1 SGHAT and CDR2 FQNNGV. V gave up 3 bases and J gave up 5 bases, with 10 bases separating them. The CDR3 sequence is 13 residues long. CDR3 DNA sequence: TGTGCCAGCAGCTTCAGTGGGAGGGAGACCCAGTACTTC. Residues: CASSFSGRETQYF. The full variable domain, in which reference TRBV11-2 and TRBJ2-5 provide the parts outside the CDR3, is EAGVAQSPRYKIIEKRQSVAFWCNPISGHATLYWYQQILGQGPKLLIQFQNNGVVDDSQLPKDRFSAERLKGVDSTLKIQPAKLEDSAVYLCASSFSGRETQYFGPGTRLLVL.

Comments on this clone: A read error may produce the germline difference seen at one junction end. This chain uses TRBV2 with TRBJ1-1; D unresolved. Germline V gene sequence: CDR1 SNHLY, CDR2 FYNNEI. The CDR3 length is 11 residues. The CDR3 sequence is CASGEVTEAFF. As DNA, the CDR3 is TGTGCCAGCGGTGAGGTCACTGAAGCTTTCTTT.

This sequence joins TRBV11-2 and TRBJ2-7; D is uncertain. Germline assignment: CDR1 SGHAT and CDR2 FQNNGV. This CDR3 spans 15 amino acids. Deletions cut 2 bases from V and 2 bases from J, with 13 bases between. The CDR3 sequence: CASSLPSGRAYEQYF. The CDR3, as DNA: TGTGCCAGCAGCTTACCGTCCGGTAGGGCCTACGAGCAGTACTTC.

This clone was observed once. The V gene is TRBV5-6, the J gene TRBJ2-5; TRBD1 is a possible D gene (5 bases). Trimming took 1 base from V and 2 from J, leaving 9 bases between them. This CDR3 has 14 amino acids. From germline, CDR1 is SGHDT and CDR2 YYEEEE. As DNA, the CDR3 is TGTGCCAGCAGCTTGTTTACAGGACAAGAGACCCAGTACTTC. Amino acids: CASSLFTGQETQYF.

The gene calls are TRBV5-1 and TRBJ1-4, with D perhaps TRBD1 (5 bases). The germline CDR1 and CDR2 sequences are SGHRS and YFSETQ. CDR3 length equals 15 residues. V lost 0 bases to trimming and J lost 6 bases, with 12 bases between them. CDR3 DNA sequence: TGCGCCAGCAGCTTGGGTGTGGGGGAGTATGAAAAACTGTTTTTT. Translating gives CASSLGVGEYEKLFF. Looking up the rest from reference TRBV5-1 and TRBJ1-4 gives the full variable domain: KAGVTQTPRYLIKTRGQQVTLSCSPISGHRSVSWYQQTPGQGLQFLFEYFSETQRNKGNFPGRFSGRQFSNSRSEMNVSTLELGDSALYLCASSLGVGEYEKLFFGSGTQLSVL.

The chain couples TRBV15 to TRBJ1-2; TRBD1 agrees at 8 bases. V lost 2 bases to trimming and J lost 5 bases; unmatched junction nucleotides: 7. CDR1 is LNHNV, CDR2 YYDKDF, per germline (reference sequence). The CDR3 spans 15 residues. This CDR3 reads CATSRNPGGAYGYTF. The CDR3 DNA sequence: TGTGCCACCAGCAGAAATCCAGGGGGCGCGTATGGCTACACCTTC.

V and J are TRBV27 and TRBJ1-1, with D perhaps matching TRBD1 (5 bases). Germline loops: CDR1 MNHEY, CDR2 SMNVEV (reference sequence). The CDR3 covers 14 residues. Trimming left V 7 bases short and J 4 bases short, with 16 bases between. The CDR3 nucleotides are TGTGCCAGCACCCTCCGGGGCGGCGGCACTGAAGCTTTCTTT. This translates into CASTLRGGGTEAFF.

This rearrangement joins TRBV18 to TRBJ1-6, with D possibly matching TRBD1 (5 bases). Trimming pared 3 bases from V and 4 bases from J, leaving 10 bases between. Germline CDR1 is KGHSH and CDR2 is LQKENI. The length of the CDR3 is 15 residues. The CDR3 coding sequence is TGTGCCAGCTCACCCCGGGACTTATATAATTCACCCCTCCACTTT. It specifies CASSPRDLYNSPLHF.

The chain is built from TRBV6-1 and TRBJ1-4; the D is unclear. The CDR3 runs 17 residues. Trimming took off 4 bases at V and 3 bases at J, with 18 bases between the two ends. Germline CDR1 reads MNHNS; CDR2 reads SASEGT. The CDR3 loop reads CASSGGVGGRANEKLFF. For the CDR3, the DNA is TGTGCCAGCAGTGGAGGTGTGGGAGGGAGGGCTAATGAAAAACTGTTTTTT.